Each of the 29 T cell receptor beta chains below was sequenced from the same sample in a study of vaccination and CD4 T cells after COVID-19. No cognate antigen is known for these TCRs. The sample's treatment: approximately 9-day PBMC culture with coronavirus spike peptide pools or control peptides (ViraFEST assay). The study sequenced cultured CD4+ T cell DNA using the Oncomine TCR Beta short-read assay. TCRdb reanalysed the PCR reads using MiXCR and keeps one entry per CDR3 protein. Of just over 14,000 distinct CDR3 sequences listed, about 50% are singletons. The sequenced material came from CD4+ T cells from blood, cultured in vitro. Every receptor here comes from a human donor who had recovered from COVID-19.

The rearrangement uses TRBV28 and TRBJ1-2; D remains unclear. Per germline, CDR1 MDHEN and CDR2 SYDVKM. There are 16 residues in the CDR3. Trimming removed 6 bases from V and 2 bases from J, with 19 bases in between. The CDR3 loop is CASSRGPEGKNYGYTF. CDR3 bases: TGTGCCAGCAGCCGCGGCCCAGAAGGGAAAAACTATGGCTACACCTTC.

This clonotype was counted between two and nine times. The chain is built from TRBV30 and TRBJ1-5, with a tentative D call TRBD1 (5 bases). This CDR3 is 13 amino acids long. Between the trimmed V and J ends, which lost 1 base and 1 base, there was a span of 5 bases. CDR1 is GTSNPN and CDR2 is SVGIG in the germline V gene (reference sequence). The DNA of the CDR3 is TGTGCCTGGAGTGACAGGAGCAATCAGCCCCAGCATTTT. Protein: CAWSDRSNQPQHF.

In its sample, this clonotype was seen a few times. V gene TRBV6-1 combines with J gene TRBJ2-7, with TRBD2 identical over 14 bases. Germline CDR1 is MNHNS and CDR2 is SASEGT. This CDR3 has 18 residues. V shed 3 bases, J shed 3 bases, and the junction held 10 bases outside the gene matches. Here the CDR3 DNA reads TGTGCCAGCAGTGAGAGCCAGGGACTAGCGGGAGTGGACTACGAGCAGTACTTC. Protein sequence: CASSESQGLAGVDYEQYF.

In its sample, this clonotype was seen a few times. For the CDR3, the DNA is TGTGCCAGCAGCTTAGGTGGGGGGCTGGGTGAAAAACTGTTTTTT. Translating it yields CASSLGGGLGEKLFF. This sequence joins TRBV7-2 and TRBJ1-4; perhaps TRBD1 as D (6 bases). There are 15 residues in the CDR3. CDR1 and CDR2 from the germline V gene are SGHTA and FQGNSA. V lost 1 base, J lost 7 bases, and 13 bases lay in between.

This clonotype was counted only a few times. The CDR3, as DNA: TGTGCCAGCAGTGAATTGAGGGGAGGGCCAGATACGCAGTATTTT. Translation: CASSELRGGPDTQYF. The genes are TRBV6-1 and TRBJ2-3; TRBD2 aligns across 7 bases. This CDR3 region has 15 residues. In germline, CDR1 is MNHNS, CDR2 SASEGT. V shed 2 bases and J 4 bases; nucleotides not matched to a gene: 6.

This chain links TRBV20-1 with TRBJ1-2, with a tentative D call TRBD1 (6 bases). Trimming removed 0 bases at V and 8 bases at J, with 16 bases between. CDR1 is DFQATT, CDR2 SNEGSKA, per germline (reference sequence). The length of the CDR3 is 14 residues. CDR3 in amino acids: CSARDLGDRQGYTF. CDR3 sequence (DNA): TGCAGTGCTAGAGATCTGGGTGACAGGCAAGGCTACACCTTC.

As concerns this clonotype: One end of the junction fails to match germline, which may point to a read error. The V and J genes are TRBV7-3 and TRBJ2-2; the D gene is possibly TRBD2 (6 bases). The CDR3 is 16 residues long. CDR1 SGHTA and CDR2 FQGTGA come from the germline V gene. The CDR3 sequence is CASSDPPGLAPGELFF. For the CDR3, the DNA is TGCGCCAGCAGCGACCCACCGGGACTGGCCCCCGGGGAGCTGTTTTTT. Full variable domain (rest looked up from reference TRBV7-3 and TRBJ2-2): GAGVSQTPSNKVTEKGKYVELRCDPISGHTALYWYRQSLGQGPEFLIYFQGTGAADDSGLPNDRFFAVRPEGSVSTLKIQRTERGDSAVYLCASSDPPGLAPGELFFGEGSRLTVL.

The DNA for the CDR3 is TGTGCCAGCGGGGCCGGAATTTCGAACACCGGGGAGCTGTTTTTT. The encoded protein is CASGAGISNTGELFF. V usage is TRBV2 and J usage is TRBJ2-2; tentatively, D is TRBD1 (5 bases). In germline, CDR1 is SNHLY, CDR2 FYNNEI. V was trimmed by 8 bases and J by 0 bases, leaving 13 bases between them. The CDR3 covers 15 residues. The complete variable domain, with remaining parts taken from reference TRBV2 and TRBJ2-2, reads EPEVTQTPSHQVTQMGQEVILRCVPISNHLYFYWYRQILGQKVEFLVSFYNNEISEKSEIFDDQFSVERPDGSNFTLKIRSTKLEDSAMYFCASGAGISNTGELFFGEGSRLTVL.

The chain carries TRBV5-1 and TRBJ2-7, with TRBD2 matching 12 bases. V trimming: 1 base; J trimming: 7 bases; junction bases outside the gene matches: 6. The CDR3 has 15 residues. CDR1 is SGHRS, CDR2 YFSETQ, per germline. In DNA form, the CDR3 reads TGCGCCAGCAGCTTGTCGGCTAGCGGGAGGGGTGAGCAGTACTTC. Encoded protein: CASSLSASGRGEQYF.

The J gene is TRBJ2-5, the V gene TRBV20-1; D is perhaps TRBD2 (5 bases). The V gene lost 4 bases and the J gene lost 1 base, with 10 bases spanning the gap. This CDR3 comprises 13 residues. From germline, CDR1 is DFQATT and CDR2 SNEGSKA (reference sequence). The CDR3, as DNA: TGCAGTGCTACATCGACTATCCAAGAGACCCAGTACTTC. Encoded protein: CSATSTIQETQYF.

Comments on this clonotype: Mismatch with germline at one junction end may stem from a read error. The CDR3 loop is CASSTRQNPEAFF. For the CDR3, the DNA is TGTGCCAGCAGCACCCGACAGAACCCTGAAGCTTTCTTT. The rearrangement uses TRBV7-3 and TRBJ1-1; D may be TRBD1 (5 bases). Germline V gene sequence: CDR1 SGHTA, CDR2 FQGTGA. The CDR3 has 13 amino acids.

V usage is TRBV2 and J usage is TRBJ2-2; D unresolved. This CDR3 contains 12 residues. The germline V and J ends were trimmed by 3 bases and 3 bases, with 2 bases remaining between them. CDR1 is SNHLY and CDR2 is FYNNEI in the germline V gene. The chain's CDR3 is CASSEDTGELFF. CDR3 nucleotide sequence: TGTGCCAGCAGTGAGGACACCGGGGAGCTGTTTTTT. The full variable domain, with the rest looked up from reference TRBV2 and TRBJ2-2, is EPEVTQTPSHQVTQMGQEVILRCVPISNHLYFYWYRQILGQKVEFLVSFYNNEISEKSEIFDDQFSVERPDGSNFTLKIRSTKLEDSAMYFCASSEDTGELFFGEGSRLTVL.

The rearrangement links TRBV6-2 or TRBV6-3 to TRBJ1-2, with D tentatively TRBD1 (6 bases). The V and J ends lost 2 bases and 7 bases respectively, with 14 bases between them. The CDR3 loop spans 14 amino acids. CDR1 and CDR2 (germline): MNHEY, SVGEGT. The CDR3 sequence: CASSYPKGVTGYTF. The CDR3 bases are TGTGCCAGCAGTTACCCGAAGGGGGTAACTGGCTACACCTTC.

The J gene is TRBJ1-4, the V gene TRBV6-5, with D maybe TRBD1 (6 bases). Per the germline V gene, CDR1 is MNHEY and CDR2 is SVGAGI. V lost 4 bases, J lost 7 bases, and 13 bases lay in between. This CDR3 spans 14 amino acids. The CDR3 region is CASSWGAWGEKLFF. The CDR3 region has the DNA TGTGCCAGCAGTTGGGGGGCCTGGGGTGAAAAACTGTTTTTT.

The chain combines TRBV19 with TRBJ1-5; 10 positions match TRBD1. The V gene's germline CDR1 is LNHDA and CDR2 SQIVND (reference sequence). The CDR3 length is 15 residues. The V gene end was trimmed by 3 bases and the J gene end by 1 base; junction bases not matched to a gene: 0. In DNA, the CDR3 is TGTGCCAGTAGTATGACAGGGGGCAGCAATCAGCCCCAGCATTTT. This codes for CASSMTGGSNQPQHF.

The rearrangement joins TRBV7-2 to TRBJ1-5, with D perhaps TRBD1 (5 bases). V was pared by 5 bases and J by 1 base, with 12 bases between. This CDR3 has 15 amino acids. The germline V gene encodes CDR1 SGHTA and CDR2 FQGNSA. The CDR3 sequence is CASSPMWGSNQPQHF. The CDR3 nucleotides are TGTGCCAGCAGCCCGATGTGGGGGAGCAATCAGCCCCAGCATTTT.

The V and J genes are TRBV7-2 and TRBJ1-6; D gene unclear. Trimming cost V 1 base and J 0 bases, with 7 bases left between them. CDR3 length: 16 amino acids. Germline V gene sequence: CDR1 SGHTA, CDR2 FQGNSA. In DNA, the CDR3 is TGTGCCAGCAGCTTAGACAGTAGCTCCTATAATTCACCCCTCCACTTT. Residues: CASSLDSSSYNSPLHF.

The genes are TRBV11-2 and TRBJ1-1, with 7 bases identical to TRBD1. The CDR3 spans 15 residues. Germline trimming cut 4 bases from V and 4 bases from J; bases unmatched to any gene: 9. Germline loops: CDR1 SGHAT, CDR2 FQNNGV. The CDR3 protein is CASSSPDRAFTEAFF. The CDR3 nucleotides are TGTGCCAGCAGCTCGCCTGACAGGGCTTTCACTGAAGCTTTCTTT.

The chain links TRBV20-1 to TRBJ1-1; tentatively, D is TRBD1 (5 bases). Germline V CDR1 and CDR2: DFQATT, SNEGSKA (reference sequence). The CDR3 has 15 residues. V gave up 6 bases and J gave up 3 bases, with 20 bases separating them. The DNA of the CDR3 is TGCAGTGCCGTCGACGGCCGAAAGGGGTACACTGAAGCTTTCTTT. It translates to CSAVDGRKGYTEAFF.

The chain links TRBV6-5 to TRBJ1-1; D is ambiguous. This CDR3 has 14 residues. V lost 2 bases to trimming and J lost 4 bases, with 11 bases between them. Germline V gene lookup returns CDR1 MNHEY and CDR2 SVGAGI. CDR3 coding DNA: TGTGCCAGCAGTTACAGGAGGGAGGGCACTGAAGCTTTCTTT. The encoded protein is CASSYRREGTEAFF.

This rearrangement joins TRBV6-5 to TRBJ2-5; 7 nucleotides align to TRBD1. This CDR3 is 16 amino acids long. The germline CDR1 and CDR2 sequences are MNHEY and SVGAGI. Trimming cost V 0 bases and J 4 bases; bases outside gene matches: 8. The CDR3 nucleotides read TGTGCCAGCAGTTACTCAGAAGGGACAGTTGGAGAGACCCAGTACTTC. Amino acids: CASSYSEGTVGETQYF.

This clonotype has just a few counts. The rearrangement links TRBV7-2 to TRBJ2-7, with TRBD2 matching over 13 bases. The CDR3 is 16 amino acids. The germline CDR1 and CDR2 sequences are SGHTA and FQGNSA. Unmatched junction bases numbered 6, after V lost 5 bases and J lost 2 bases. CDR3 sequence reads: CASSTQGLAGTYEQYF. CDR3 bases: TGTGCCAGCAGCACCCAGGGACTAGCGGGAACCTACGAGCAGTACTTC.

The J gene is TRBJ2-7, the V gene TRBV7-2; D possibly matches TRBD1 or TRBD2 (5 bases each). Germline assignment: CDR1 SGHTA and CDR2 FQGNSA. Deletions cut 5 bases from V and 3 bases from J, with 14 bases between. This CDR3 is built from 14 residues. The chain's CDR3 is CASSQEGRYYEQYF. CDR3 DNA: TGTGCCAGCAGCCAAGAGGGACGGTACTACGAGCAGTACTTC.

The gene calls are TRBV5-1 and TRBJ2-6, with D possibly matching TRBD1 (5 bases). This CDR3 spans 18 amino acids. V lost 3 bases to trimming and J lost 0 bases, with 16 bases between them. Germline V lookup: CDR1 SGHRS, CDR2 YFSETQ. CDR3 residues: CASSSRADLNSGANVLTF. The DNA for the CDR3 is TGCGCCAGCAGCTCCAGGGCAGATCTTAACTCTGGGGCCAACGTCCTGACTTTC.

The V and J genes are TRBV19 and TRBJ2-7, with 7 positions matching TRBD1. V shed 4 bases and J 2 bases; nucleotides not matched to a gene: 5. Germline-derived CDR1 and CDR2 are LNHDA and SQIVND (reference sequence). This CDR3 is built from 14 residues. CDR3 protein: CASSTPDRTYEQYF. The CDR3 DNA reads TGTGCCAGTAGTACCCCGGACAGGACCTACGAGCAGTACTTC.

A word on this clonotype: The DNA is left out, because the CDR3 cannot be placed on it with certainty; the CDR3 is given as TCRdb lists it. The chain carries TRBV21-1 and TRBJ2-7; whether TRBD2, the table's D call, matches the DNA was not checked. TRBV21-1 is assigned pseudogene status. 20 amino acids form the CDR3, both terminal residues included. The CDR3 is CASSPRSVAGGSFVSDEQYF.

The rearrangement links TRBV6-2 or TRBV6-3 to TRBJ2-1, with 8 bases matching TRBD2. This CDR3 contains 17 residues. Germline loops: CDR1 MNHEY, CDR2 SVGEGT. V dropped 5 bases and J dropped 2; count of bases not matched to a gene: 11. CDR3 coding DNA: TGTGCCAGCAGTCAATTAACTAGCGGACCACCCTACAATGAGCAGTTCTTC. It translates to CASSQLTSGPPYNEQFF.

This clonotype was counted once. The chain links TRBV20-1 to TRBJ2-1; 8 bases are a match to TRBD2. Germline CDR1 and CDR2: DFQATT and SNEGSKA (reference sequence). After removal of 0 bases from V and 8 bases from J, the junction contained 12 bases not matched to a gene. The CDR3 contains 16 residues. The CDR3 loop reads CSARDPRGLGADEQFF. The CDR3 DNA reads as TGCAGTGCTAGAGACCCAAGGGGACTAGGGGCAGATGAGCAGTTCTTC.

This chain joins TRBV6-1 and TRBJ1-6; 7 bases match TRBD1. The CDR3 totals 14 residues. Germline CDR1 is MNHNS and CDR2 is SASEGT. After removal of 6 bases from V and 14 bases from J, the junction contained 13 bases not matched to a gene. The CDR3 loop reads CASSNRQGVPSLHF. The CDR3 DNA sequence: TGTGCCAGCAGCAATCGACAGGGAGTCCCGTCCCTCCACTTT.